This T cell receptor beta chain originates from a study of early T cells in non-severe SARS-CoV-2 infection (dated by TCRdb to about 2021). At the level of the whole study: TCR sequencing used bulk RNA from unsorted whole blood, so alpha and beta chains could not be paired. Beyond this particular receptor, the publication reports: Matching against VDJdb was skewed toward anti-spike CD8 responses, likely underestimated virus-specific expansions, and missed private and CD4 specificities.

The cysteine opens and the phenylalanine closes a CDR3 of 12 amino acids. Of the read, only the CDR3 DNA is kept; its 36 bases are in frame from base 1. CDR1 and CDR2 were assigned from the germline V gene as SQVTM and ANQGSEA. Libraries came from 5' RACE. Sequencer: NextSeq 500. Unique molecular identifiers were attached to individual cDNA molecules in the TCR library protocol so that sequencing error and PCR bias could be corrected. Sequencing covered both TCR alpha and beta chains, and within each sample the abundances of alpha and beta sequences were tightly co-correlated. Per the original workflow: Decombinator V4 was used to annotate the V gene, J gene and CDR3 of the TCR sequences. Expanded TCRs were defined as changing significantly between any two time points under a Poisson model with p below 0.0001. Abundances of TCRs were expressed as counts per million after normalisation to the total number of TCRs sequenced in each sample. TRAV1-2 paired with TRAJ12, TRAJ20 or TRAJ33 defined MAIT TCRs, while TRAV10 paired with TRAJ18 defined iNKT TCRs. A search of VDJdb, accessed on 1 November 2021, was run for TCRs annotated to CMV, EBV and SARS-CoV-2, with TCRs annotated for multiple antigens excluded. The public reads were reprocessed in TCRdb via fastp at Q25 and MiXCR, keeping in-frame beta chains. For every CDR3 protein sequence, its rows merge into one entry that carries the most common genes and DNA. In this record, the V and J calls reflect TCRdb's handling and not the investigators' own analysis. In all, the sample holds approximately 71,000 distinct CDR3 sequences, and 12% of those were seen once. The top ten constitute more than 1.5% of the sample.

In the case of this clonotype: The clone's antigen remains unknown. No much larger clonotype is one base removed from it; base qualities were not supplied.

Set within a cohort of healthcare workers in London, UK, this nested case-control study involved weekly PCR testing of nasopharyngeal swabs along with blood sampling. Healthcare workers were enrolled in the week of the UK lockdown, from 23 to 31 March 2020, and were followed every week for up to roughly 15 weeks. This TCR was sampled from an adult who was a healthcare worker with PCR-confirmed SARS-CoV-2 infection or an uninfected control (not recorded which). The chain is made from TRBV29-1 and TRBJ1-2; the D gene identity is not certain. Sequenced sample: whole blood. This receptor has the CDR3 CSFEDRDYGYTF. In nucleotides, the sequence is TGCAGTTTTGAAGACCGAGACTATGGCTACACCTTC.